Here is one T cell receptor beta chain with its context. This entry is derived from a study of Graves' ophthalmopathy and Graves' hyperthyroidism. Study-wide context: Untreated patients at initial diagnosis provided peripheral blood.

Amplification of the TCR beta CDR3 regions used RNA transcripts (as template). HTBI-primed first-round RT-PCR preceded second-round multiplex PCR. TCRdb reprocessed the multiplex PCR reads with MiXCR, giving one entry per CDR3 protein. The data hold hundreds of thousands of distinct CDR3 sequences, with around 20% observed a single time. Recruitment covered hyperthyroidism patients aged 18 to 65 whose new diagnosis was of under 2 months' duration. None of the included patients had other autoimmune diseases, uncontrolled infections, pregnancy or lactation, as these led to exclusion. Clinical symptoms, serum thyroxine, TRAb, thyroid ultrasound and orbital computed tomography determined diagnosis. The length of the CDR3 is 15 residues. Per the germline V gene, CDR1 is MDHEN and CDR2 is SYDVKM. Trimming pared 6 bases from V and 2 bases from J, leaving 17 bases between.

The chain carries TRBV28 and TRBJ2-7; D gene uncertain. What was sequenced was peripheral blood. The TCR sequence derives from a woman aged 18-29 years with stable Graves' hyperthyroidism. The CDR3 reads CASRPFSPATYEQYF. CDR3 DNA sequence: TGTGCCAGCAGGCCCTTTTCCCCGGCCACCTACGAGCAGTACTTC. Full variable domain (missing parts from reference TRBV28 and TRBJ2-7): DVKVTQSSRYLVKRTGEKVFLECVQDMDHENMFWYRQDPGLGLRLIYFSYDVKMKEKGDIPEGYSVSREKKERFSLILESASTNQTSMYLCASRPFSPATYEQYFGPGTRLTVT.